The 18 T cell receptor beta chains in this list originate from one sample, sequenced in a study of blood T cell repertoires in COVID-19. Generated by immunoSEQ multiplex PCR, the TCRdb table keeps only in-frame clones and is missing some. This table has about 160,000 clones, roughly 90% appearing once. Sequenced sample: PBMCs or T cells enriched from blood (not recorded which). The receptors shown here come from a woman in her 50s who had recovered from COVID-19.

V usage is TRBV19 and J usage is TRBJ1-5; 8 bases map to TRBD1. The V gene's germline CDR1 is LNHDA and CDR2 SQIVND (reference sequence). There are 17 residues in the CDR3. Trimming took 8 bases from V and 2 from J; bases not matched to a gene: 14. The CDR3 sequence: CASSTSRTGRRNQPQHF. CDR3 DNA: TGTGCCAGTTCTACCTCTCGGACAGGGAGGCGCAATCAGCCCCAGCATTTT.

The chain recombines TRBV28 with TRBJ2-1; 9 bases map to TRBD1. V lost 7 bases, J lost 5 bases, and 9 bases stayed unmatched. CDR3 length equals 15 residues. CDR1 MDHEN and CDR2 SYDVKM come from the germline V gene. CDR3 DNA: TGTGCCAGCATATCCTCCGGGACAGGGAACAATGAGCAGTTCTTC. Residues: CASISSGTGNNEQFF.

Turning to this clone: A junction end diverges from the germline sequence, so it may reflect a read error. CDR3 in DNA: TGTGCCAGCAGTAACTCCCTTCGCACAGATACGCAGTATTTT. As protein: CASSNSLRTDTQYF. This chain links TRBV6-5 with TRBJ2-3; unclear D gene. CDR1 MNHEY and CDR2 SVGAGI come from the germline V gene. This CDR3 has 14 residues.

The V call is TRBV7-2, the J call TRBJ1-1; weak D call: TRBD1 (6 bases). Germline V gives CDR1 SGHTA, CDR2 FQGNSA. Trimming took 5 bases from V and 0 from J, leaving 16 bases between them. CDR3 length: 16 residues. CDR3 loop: CASSRGAARMNTEAFF. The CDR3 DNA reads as TGTGCCAGCAGCCGGGGGGCAGCCCGTATGAACACTGAAGCTTTCTTT.

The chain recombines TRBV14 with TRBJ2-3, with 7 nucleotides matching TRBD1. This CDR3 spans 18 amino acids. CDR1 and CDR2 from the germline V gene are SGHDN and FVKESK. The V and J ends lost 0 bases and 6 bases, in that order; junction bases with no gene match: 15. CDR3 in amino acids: CASSQEGGTVAFRDTQYF. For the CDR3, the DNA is TGTGCCAGCAGCCAAGAAGGTGGGACAGTAGCTTTTCGCGATACGCAGTATTTT. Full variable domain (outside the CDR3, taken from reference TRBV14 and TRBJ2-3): EAGVTQFPSHSVIEKGQTVTLRCDPISGHDNLYWYRRVMGKEIKFLLHFVKESKQDESGMPNNRFLAERTGGTYSTLKVQPAELEDSGVYFCASSQEGGTVAFRDTQYFGPGTRLTVL.

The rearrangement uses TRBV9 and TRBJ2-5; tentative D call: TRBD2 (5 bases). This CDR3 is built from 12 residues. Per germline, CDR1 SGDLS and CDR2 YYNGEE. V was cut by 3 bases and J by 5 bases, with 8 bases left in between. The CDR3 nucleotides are TGTGCCAGCAGCGCGAGAGGGGAGACCCAGTACTTC. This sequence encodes CASSARGETQYF.

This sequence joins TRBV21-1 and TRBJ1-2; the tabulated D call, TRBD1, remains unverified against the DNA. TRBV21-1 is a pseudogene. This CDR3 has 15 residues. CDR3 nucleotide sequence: TGTGCCAACCCTATTGGGCTAACACCCCTCTATGGCTACACCTTC. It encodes CANPIGLTPLYGYTF.

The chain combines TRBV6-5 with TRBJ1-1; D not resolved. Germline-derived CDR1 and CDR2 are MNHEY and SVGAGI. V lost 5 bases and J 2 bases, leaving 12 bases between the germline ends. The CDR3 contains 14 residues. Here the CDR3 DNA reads TGTGCCAGCAGTCTGGACGGGGTCAACACTGAAGCTTTCTTT. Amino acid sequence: CASSLDGVNTEAFF.

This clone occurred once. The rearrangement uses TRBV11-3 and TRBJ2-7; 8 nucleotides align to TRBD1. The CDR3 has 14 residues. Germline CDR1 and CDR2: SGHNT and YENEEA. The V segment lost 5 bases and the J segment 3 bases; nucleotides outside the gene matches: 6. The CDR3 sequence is CASSPVGQDYEQYF. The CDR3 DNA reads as TGTGCCAGCAGCCCCGTGGGACAGGACTACGAGCAGTACTTC.

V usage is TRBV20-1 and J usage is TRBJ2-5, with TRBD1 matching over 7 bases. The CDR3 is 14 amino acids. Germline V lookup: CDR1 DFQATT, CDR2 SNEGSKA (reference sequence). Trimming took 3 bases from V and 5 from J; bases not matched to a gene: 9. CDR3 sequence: CSASPGTVSETQYF. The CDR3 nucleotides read TGCAGTGCTAGTCCCGGGACAGTATCGGAGACCCAGTACTTC.

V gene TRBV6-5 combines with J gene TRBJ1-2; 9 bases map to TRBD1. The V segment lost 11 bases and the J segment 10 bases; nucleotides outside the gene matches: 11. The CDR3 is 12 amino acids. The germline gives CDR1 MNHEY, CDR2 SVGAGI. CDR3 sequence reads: CASRDRAYPYTF. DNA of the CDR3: TGTGCCTCACGGGACAGGGCCTACCCCTACACCTTC.

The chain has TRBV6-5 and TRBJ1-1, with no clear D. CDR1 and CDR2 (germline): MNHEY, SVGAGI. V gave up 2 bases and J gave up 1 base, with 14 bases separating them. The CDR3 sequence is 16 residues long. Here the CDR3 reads CASSYPSTGRNTEAFF. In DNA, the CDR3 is TGTGCCAGCAGTTACCCATCGACGGGGAGGAACACTGAAGCTTTCTTT.

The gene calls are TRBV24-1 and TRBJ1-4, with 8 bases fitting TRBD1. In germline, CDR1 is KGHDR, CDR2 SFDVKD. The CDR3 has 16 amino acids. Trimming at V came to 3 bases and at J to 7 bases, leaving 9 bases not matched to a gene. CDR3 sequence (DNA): TGTGCCACCAGTGATCCCCGGGACAGGTCGACTGAAAAACTGTTTTTT. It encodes CATSDPRDRSTEKLFF.

Here the CDR3 DNA reads TGTGCCAGCAGCCGAACCGGGACACATCAGCCCCAGCATTTT. Protein sequence: CASSRTGTHQPQHF. V gene TRBV14 combines with J gene TRBJ1-5; tentative D call: TRBD1 (6 bases). Trimming cost V 4 bases and J 5 bases, with 12 bases left between them. The germline gives CDR1 SGHDN, CDR2 FVKESK. This CDR3 comprises 14 residues.

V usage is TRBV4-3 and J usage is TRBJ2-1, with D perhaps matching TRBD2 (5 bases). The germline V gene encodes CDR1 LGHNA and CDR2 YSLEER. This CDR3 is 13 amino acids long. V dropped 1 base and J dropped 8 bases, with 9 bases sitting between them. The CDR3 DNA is TGCGCCAGCAGCCAAGCTGCGGGCGATGAGCAGTTCTTC. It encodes CASSQAAGDEQFF.

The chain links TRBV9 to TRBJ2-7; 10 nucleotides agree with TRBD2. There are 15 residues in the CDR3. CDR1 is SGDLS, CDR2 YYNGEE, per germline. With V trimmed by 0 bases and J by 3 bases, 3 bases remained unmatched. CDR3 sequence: CASSVDPSGGYEQYF. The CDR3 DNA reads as TGTGCCAGCAGCGTAGACCCTAGCGGGGGCTACGAGCAGTACTTC.

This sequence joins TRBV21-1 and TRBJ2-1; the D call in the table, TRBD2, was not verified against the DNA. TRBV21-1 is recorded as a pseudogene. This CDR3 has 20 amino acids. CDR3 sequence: CASSKGVRGSSGFTYNEQFF. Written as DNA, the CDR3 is TGTGCCAGCAGCAAAGGGGTCAGAGGGTCTAGCGGTTTCACCTACAATGAGCAGTTCTTC.

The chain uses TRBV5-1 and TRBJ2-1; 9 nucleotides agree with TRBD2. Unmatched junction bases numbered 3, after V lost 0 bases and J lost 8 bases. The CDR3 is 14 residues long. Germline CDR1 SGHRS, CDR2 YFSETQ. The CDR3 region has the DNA TGCGCCAGCAGCTTGGCCGGGACTAGCTATGAGCAGTTCTTC. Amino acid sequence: CASSLAGTSYEQFF.